Following are 22 T cell receptor beta chains from one sample sequenced in a study of post-analysis software for immune sequencing data. Study-level findings and limits: When patients were compared with controls, roughly five TRBV segments were more frequent, TRBV5-6, TRBV5-1 and TRBV20-1 among them.

No antigen has been identified for these receptors. Libraries were made from TCR beta cDNA, and they carried unique molecular identifiers. TCRdb reprocessed the PCR reads via MiXCR and lists one record per CDR3 protein. The sample lists hundreds of thousands of distinct CDR3 sequences, approximately 42% occurring once. Sequences were obtained from blood. These receptors were obtained from a girl aged 2 to 10 with multiple sclerosis.

This clonotype has only a few counts. The V call is TRBV7-7, the J call TRBJ2-5; D is undetermined. CDR3 length equals 13 residues. Trimming removed 5 bases at V and 5 bases at J, with 12 bases between. Germline V gene lookup returns CDR1 SSHAT and CDR2 FNYEAQ (reference sequence). Here the CDR3 DNA reads TGTGCCAGCAGCGCATCCGTTAGGGAGACCCAGTACTTC. Translating gives CASSASVRETQYF.

This clonotype has just one count. The chain combines TRBV28 with TRBJ1-5; D is ambiguous. V lost 6 bases and J 7 bases, leaving 19 bases between the germline ends. There are 15 residues in the CDR3. Per germline, CDR1 MDHEN and CDR2 SYDVKM. CDR3 sequence reads: CASSQTQKTIQPQHF. CDR3 sequence (DNA): TGTGCCAGCAGCCAGACACAGAAGACCATCCAGCCCCAGCATTTT.

The V call is TRBV11-2, the J call TRBJ1-6; a weak D match, TRBD1 (5 bases). This CDR3 has 13 residues. The ends were cut back, 1 base at V and 13 bases at J, with 11 bases in the middle. The germline V gene encodes CDR1 SGHAT and CDR2 FQNNGV. CDR3: CASSLVAGMPLHF. The CDR3 DNA reads as TGTGCCAGCAGCTTAGTTGCAGGGATGCCCCTCCACTTT.

The V call is TRBV20-1, the J call TRBJ2-1; D unresolved. Germline V lookup: CDR1 DFQATT, CDR2 SNEGSKA (reference sequence). The CDR3 is 13 amino acids. V lost 1 base to trimming and J lost 2 bases, with 6 bases between them. CDR3 region: CSARVVTYNEQFF. CDR3 DNA sequence: TGCAGTGCTAGAGTAGTGACCTACAATGAGCAGTTCTTC.

The rearrangement links TRBV5-1 to TRBJ2-4; D possibly corresponds to TRBD1 (6 bases). The CDR3 has 16 amino acids. The V and J ends lost 5 bases and 0 bases respectively, with 15 bases between them. Per germline, CDR1 SGHRS and CDR2 YFSETQ. The CDR3 is CASSPGDTEAKNIQYF. Written as DNA, the CDR3 is TGCGCCAGCAGTCCAGGGGACACTGAAGCCAAAAACATTCAGTACTTC.

The CDR3 region is CASSSALQLPSYNEQFF. The CDR3 coding sequence is TGTGCCAGCAGTTCAGCATTACAGCTACCTTCCTACAATGAGCAGTTCTTC. The chain combines TRBV12-3 or TRBV12-4 with TRBJ2-1; no definite D call. The germline V and J ends were trimmed by 4 bases and 1 base, with 17 bases remaining between them. CDR3 length: 17 amino acids.

The CDR3 bases are TGCGCCAGCAGCCAGCTACAGGGAGGGTACATTCAGTACTTC. Translating it yields CASSQLQGGYIQYF. V and J are TRBV4-3 and TRBJ2-4, with a tentative D call TRBD2 (7 bases). The CDR3 length is 14 residues. Germline CDR1 reads LGHNA; CDR2 reads YSLEER. The V and J ends lost 3 bases and 8 bases respectively, with 14 bases between them.

This chain links TRBV6-1 with TRBJ1-2, with 8 bases that match TRBD1. Germline CDR1 is MNHNS and CDR2 is SASEGT. With V trimmed by 3 bases and J by 2 bases, 2 bases remained unmatched. The CDR3 spans 14 residues. The CDR3: CASSDWTGNYGYTF. As DNA, the CDR3 is TGTGCCAGCAGTGACTGGACAGGGAACTATGGCTACACCTTC.

This sequence joins TRBV5-1 and TRBJ2-5; 9 nucleotides match TRBD1. The CDR3 totals 15 residues. Per the germline V gene, CDR1 is SGHRS and CDR2 is YFSETQ. V lost 1 base, J lost 3 bases, and 4 bases stayed unmatched. The CDR3 nucleotides are TGCGCCAGCAGCTTGTTGGGACAGGGCGAAGAGACCCAGTACTTC. It codes for CASSLLGQGEETQYF.

This chain links TRBV7-3 with TRBJ2-6; D is unresolved. V was trimmed by 5 bases and J by 0 bases, leaving 14 bases between them. CDR1 is SGHTA, CDR2 FQGTGA, per germline. This CDR3 has 17 residues. In DNA, the CDR3 is TGTGCCAGCAGCCCAAAGGGATCTGGCTCTGGGGCCAACGTCCTGACTTTC. This encodes CASSPKGSGSGANVLTF.

This clonotype occurred many times. The rearrangement links TRBV7-2 to TRBJ2-3, with 9 bases lining up with TRBD2. The CDR3 spans 17 residues. V was clipped by 4 bases and J by 7 bases; unmatched bases: 15. Per germline, CDR1 SGHTA and CDR2 FQGNSA. In DNA, the CDR3 is TGTGCCAGCAGCTCACTCGATGCGGGAGGGCCTGCACATACGCAGTATTTT. This encodes CASSSLDAGGPAHTQYF. Using reference TRBV7-2 and TRBJ2-3 for the parts outside the CDR3, the full variable domain is GAGVSQSPSNKVTEKGKDVELRCDPISGHTALYWYRQSLGQGLEFLIYFQGNSAPDKSGLPSDRFSAERTGGSVSTLTIQRTQQEDSAVYLCASSSLDAGGPAHTQYFGPGTRLTVL.

The V gene is TRBV5-1, the J gene TRBJ2-1; a possible D gene is TRBD2 (5 bases). The CDR3 length is 14 residues. Germline CDR1 and CDR2: SGHRS and YFSETQ. The germline V and J ends were trimmed by 2 bases and 4 bases, with 10 bases remaining between them. Written as DNA, the CDR3 is TGCGCCAGCAGCTTCTCCCCGGGGTACAATGAGCAGTTCTTC. This translates into CASSFSPGYNEQFF.

The chain employs TRBV4-2 and TRBJ2-3; TRBD2 matches 12 bases. CDR3 length: 16 amino acids. The J segment lost 4 bases and the V segment lost 1 base, leaving 3 bases of the junction unmatched. Germline V gives CDR1 LGHNA, CDR2 YNFKEQ. DNA of the CDR3: TGTGCCAGCAGCCAAGGGACTAGCGGGAACTCAGATACGCAGTATTTT. Translation gives CASSQGTSGNSDTQYF.

The J gene is TRBJ2-7, the V gene TRBV5-1; D remains ambiguous. The CDR3 extends over 12 amino acids. Germline V gives CDR1 SGHRS, CDR2 YFSETQ. Trimming removed 4 bases from V and 5 bases from J, with 10 bases in between. CDR3 amino acids: CASSASPHEQYF. CDR3 DNA: TGCGCCAGCAGCGCCTCTCCCCACGAGCAGTACTTC. Supplemented by reference TRBV5-1 and TRBJ2-7, the full variable domain reads KAGVTQTPRYLIKTRGQQVTLSCSPISGHRSVSWYQQTPGQGLQFLFEYFSETQRNKGNFPGRFSGRQFSNSRSEMNVSTLELGDSALYLCASSASPHEQYFGPGTRLTVT.

V and J are TRBV7-8 and TRBJ1-5, with 12 bases lining up with TRBD1. V shed 1 base and J 4 bases; nucleotides not matched to a gene: 8. The CDR3 loop spans 18 amino acids. Per germline, CDR1 SGHVS and CDR2 FQNEAQ. The chain's CDR3 is CASSLGSRDRGRNQPQHF. The CDR3 DNA sequence: TGTGCCAGCAGCTTAGGATCCCGGGACAGGGGGCGAAATCAGCCCCAGCATTTT. Full variable domain (remainder filled in from reference TRBV7-8 and TRBJ1-5): GAGVSQSPRYKVAKRGQDVALRCDPISGHVSLFWYQQALGQGPEFLTYFQNEAQLDKSGLPSDRFFAERPEGSVSTLKIQRTQQEDSAVYLCASSLGSRDRGRNQPQHFGDGTRLSIL.

The chain carries TRBV5-1 and TRBJ2-7; weak D call: TRBD2 (7 bases). CDR3 size: 15 residues. Between the trimmed V and J ends, which lost 5 bases and 3 bases, there was a span of 18 bases. Germline assignment: CDR1 SGHRS and CDR2 YFSETQ. The chain's CDR3 is CASRKKGGTIYEQYF. CDR3 sequence (DNA): TGCGCCAGCAGGAAAAAGGGGGGGACAATCTACGAGCAGTACTTC.

J is TRBJ2-4 and V is TRBV30, with D unresolved. The J call may be faulty, since TRBJ2-7 better matches the DNA end. Germline CDR1 GTSNPN, CDR2 SVGIG (reference sequence). The CDR3 runs to 14 residues. DNA for the CDR3: TGTGCCTGGAGTTGGAGTCAGCCTCGCTACGAGCAGTACTTC. Encoded protein: CAWSWSQPRYEQYF.

V is TRBV11-2 and J is TRBJ1-1, with a possible D match to TRBD1 (5 bases). Deletions cut 6 bases from V and 10 bases from J, with 9 bases between. The CDR3 length is 10 residues. The germline gives CDR1 SGHAT, CDR2 FQNNGV. The chain's CDR3 is CASSAGIAFF. The DNA for the CDR3 is TGTGCCAGCAGTGCAGGGATAGCTTTCTTT.

The V gene is TRBV20-1, the J gene TRBJ1-5; D is unresolved. Between the trimmed V and J ends, which lost 0 bases and 4 bases, there was a span of 13 bases. Germline V gene lookup returns CDR1 DFQATT and CDR2 SNEGSKA (reference sequence). CDR3 length: 15 residues. The CDR3 sequence: CSARDLRGFNQPQHF. For the CDR3, the DNA is TGCAGTGCTAGAGATCTGCGTGGATTTAATCAGCCCCAGCATTTT.

The chain carries TRBV7-3 and TRBJ2-1; D not resolved. V lost 2 bases and J lost 4, with 6 bases in between. Germline values: CDR1 SGHTA, CDR2 FQGTGA. The CDR3 has 13 amino acids. CDR3: CASSLSYYNEQFF. The CDR3 bases are TGTGCCAGCAGCTTATCCTATTACAATGAGCAGTTCTTC.

Comment on this clonotype: At one of its ends the junction is not consistent with the germline gene, which may arise from a read error. This chain uses TRBV7-8 with TRBJ2-7, with TRBD1 identical over 7 bases. Germline V gene lookup returns CDR1 SGHVS and CDR2 FQNEAQ. There are 15 residues in the CDR3. This chain's CDR3 is CASSSTGISSYERYF. The CDR3 DNA reads TGTGCCAGCAGCTCGACAGGGATTTCCTCCTACGAGCGGTACTTC.

The chain carries TRBV11-2 and TRBJ2-7; 7 bases match TRBD1. This CDR3 has 17 residues. In germline, CDR1 is SGHAT, CDR2 FQNNGV. Trimming cost V 4 bases and J 4 bases; bases outside gene matches: 16. CDR3 nucleotide sequence: TGTGCCAGCAGCTCAGAAATCAAAGGGGGCCCTTGGTACGAGCAGTACTTC. It translates to CASSSEIKGGPWYEQYF.